This T cell receptor (beta chain) came from a study of neurological immune-mediated disorders. TCRdb passed the 5' RACE reads through MiXCR, listing each CDR3 protein once. The sample contains roughly 66,000 distinct CDR3 sequences, under 5.5% of which appear only once. V gave up 1 base and J gave up 4 bases, with 7 bases separating them. This CDR3 is built from 13 residues. This clonotype was seen repeatedly, ten times or more. Unsorted libraries were derived from 2 million PBMCs stored at -80 C. The rearrangement joins TRBV12-3 or TRBV12-4 to TRBJ1-2; D is ambiguous. Sequencing was done on a sample of PBMCs. This clonotype originated in a woman in her 70s with multiple sclerosis. The CDR3 bases are TGTGCCAGCAGTTTAGACGGACCCTATGGCTACACCTTC. This translates into CASSLDGPYGYTF.